This TCR beta chain appears in the sequencing data of a study of radiotherapy plus CTLA-4 blockade in lung cancer. General study results and limits: Tumor-derived TCR clones expanded in blood after radiotherapy plus ipilimumab.

V gave up 3 bases and J gave up 5 bases; unmatched junction bases: 6. This CDR3 has 14 residues. Germline V gene data show CDR1 as MNHEY and CDR2 as SMNVEV (reference sequence). Concerning this clone: Its cognate antigen is unknown.

TCRdb's copy holds only in-frame clones and misses some; the assay was immunoSEQ multiplex PCR. The repertoire consists of tens of thousands of clones, with more than 75% occurring once and the leading ten covering 35% to 50%. The source material was peripheral blood, sampled from a patient treated with radiotherapy plus ipilimumab. The chain recombines TRBV27 with TRBJ1-2, with TRBD1 matching over 7 bases. The receptor's source is a human donor with non-small cell lung cancer that progressed on radiotherapy plus ipilimumab. CDR3 region: CASSLRGLGYGYTF. The CDR3 DNA follows: TGTGCCAGCAGTTTGAGGGGGCTGGGATATGGCTACACCTTC.